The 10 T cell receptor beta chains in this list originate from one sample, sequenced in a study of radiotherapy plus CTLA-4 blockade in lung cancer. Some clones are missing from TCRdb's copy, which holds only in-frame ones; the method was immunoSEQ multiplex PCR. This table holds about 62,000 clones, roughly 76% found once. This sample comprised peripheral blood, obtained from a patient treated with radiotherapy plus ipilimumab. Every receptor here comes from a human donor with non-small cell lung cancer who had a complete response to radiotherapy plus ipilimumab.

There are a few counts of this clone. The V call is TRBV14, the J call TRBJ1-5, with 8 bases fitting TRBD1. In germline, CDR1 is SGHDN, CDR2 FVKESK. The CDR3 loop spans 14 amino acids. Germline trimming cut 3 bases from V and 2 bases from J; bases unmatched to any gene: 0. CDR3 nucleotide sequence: TGTGCCAGCAGCCAGACAGGGGGCAATCAGCCCCAGCATTTT. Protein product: CASSQTGGNQPQHF.

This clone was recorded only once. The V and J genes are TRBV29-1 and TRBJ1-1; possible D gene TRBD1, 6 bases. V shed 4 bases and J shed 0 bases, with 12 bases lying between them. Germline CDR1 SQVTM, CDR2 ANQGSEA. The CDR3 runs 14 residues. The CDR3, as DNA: TGCAGCGTTGCTACAGGGATCTTGAACACTGAAGCTTTCTTT. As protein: CSVATGILNTEAFF.

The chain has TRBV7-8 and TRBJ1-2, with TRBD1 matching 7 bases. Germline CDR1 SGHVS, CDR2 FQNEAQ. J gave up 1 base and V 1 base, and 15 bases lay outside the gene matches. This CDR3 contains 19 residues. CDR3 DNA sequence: TGTGCCAGCAGCTTAGTCCTGGGCTTTGACAGGGAGAATAACTATGGCTACACCTTC. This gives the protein CASSLVLGFDRENNYGYTF.

CDR3 residues: CASSSPWGGIETQYF. Here the CDR3 DNA reads TGTGCCAGCAGCTCCCCCTGGGGGGGCATAGAGACCCAGTACTTC. This sequence joins TRBV5-4 and TRBJ2-5; possible D gene TRBD2, 7 bases. In germline, CDR1 is SGHNT, CDR2 YYREEE (reference sequence). V was clipped by 3 bases and J by 4 bases, with 16 bases between them. This CDR3 has 15 residues.

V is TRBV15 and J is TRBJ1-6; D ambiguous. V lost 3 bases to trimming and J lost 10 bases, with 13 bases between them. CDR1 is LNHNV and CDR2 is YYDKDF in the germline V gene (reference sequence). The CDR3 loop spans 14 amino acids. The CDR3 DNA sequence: TGTGCCACCAGCAGCGGTAATCTCAAGTCACCCCTCCACTTT. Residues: CATSSGNLKSPLHF.

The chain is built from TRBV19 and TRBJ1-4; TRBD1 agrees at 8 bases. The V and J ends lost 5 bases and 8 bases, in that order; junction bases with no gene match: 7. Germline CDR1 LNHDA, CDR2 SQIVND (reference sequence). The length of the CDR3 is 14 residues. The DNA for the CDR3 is TGTGCCAGTAGTGATCAACAGGGGGACGAAAAACTGTTTTTT. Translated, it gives CASSDQQGDEKLFF. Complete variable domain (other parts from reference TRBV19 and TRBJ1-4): DGGITQSPKYLFRKEGQNVTLSCEQNLNHDAMYWYRQDPGQGLRLIYYSQIVNDFQKGDIAEGYSVSREKKESFPLTVTSAQKNPTAFYLCASSDQQGDEKLFFGSGTQLSVL.

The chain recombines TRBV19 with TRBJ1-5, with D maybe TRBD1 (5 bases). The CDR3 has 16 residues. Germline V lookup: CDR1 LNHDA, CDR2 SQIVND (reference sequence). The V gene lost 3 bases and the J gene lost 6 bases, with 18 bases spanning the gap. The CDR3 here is CASSIREARAGQPQHF. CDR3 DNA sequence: TGTGCCAGTAGTATTCGAGAAGCCAGGGCCGGTCAGCCCCAGCATTTT.

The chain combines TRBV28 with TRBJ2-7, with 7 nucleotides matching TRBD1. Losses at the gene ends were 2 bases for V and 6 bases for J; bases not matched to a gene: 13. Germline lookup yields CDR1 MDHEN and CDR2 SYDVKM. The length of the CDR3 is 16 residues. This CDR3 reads CASSLLGSGGMGEQYF. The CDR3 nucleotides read TGTGCCAGCAGTTTACTTGGCTCAGGGGGAATGGGCGAGCAGTACTTC.

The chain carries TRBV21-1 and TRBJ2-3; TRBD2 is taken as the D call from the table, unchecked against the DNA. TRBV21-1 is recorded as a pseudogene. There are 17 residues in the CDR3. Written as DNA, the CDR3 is TGTGCCAGCAGCAAAACACTAGCGGGCTCTAGCACAGATACGCAGTATTTT. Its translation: CASSKTLAGSSTDTQYF.

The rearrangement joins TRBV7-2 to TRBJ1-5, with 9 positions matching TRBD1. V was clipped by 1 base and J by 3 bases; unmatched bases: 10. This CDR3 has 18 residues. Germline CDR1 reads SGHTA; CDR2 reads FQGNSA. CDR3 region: CASSLDGTGRGYNQPQHF. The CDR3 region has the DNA TGTGCCAGCAGCTTAGACGGGACAGGGAGGGGGTACAATCAGCCCCAGCATTTT.